Shown below are 24 T cell receptor beta chains from a single sample sequenced in a study. TCRdb passed the RT-PCR reads through MiXCR, listing each CDR3 protein once. The data show about 680,000 distinct CDR3 sequences, 11% to 15% seen once. The sample consisted of memory CD4+ T cells from blood. All receptors derive from a female donor in good health, serving as a healthy control.

The chain is built from TRBV3-1 and TRBJ2-7; the D gene is possibly TRBD2 (5 bases). From germline, CDR1 is LGHDT and CDR2 YNNKEL (reference sequence). The ends were cut back, 0 bases at V and 5 bases at J, with 17 bases in the middle. The CDR3 is 16 amino acids. This CDR3 reads CASSQDEGISKDEQYF. In DNA, the CDR3 is TGTGCCAGCAGCCAAGATGAGGGAATATCTAAGGACGAGCAGTACTTC.

This clonotype was observed a few times. The J gene is TRBJ1-1, the V gene TRBV2; no clear D gene. Germline V CDR1 and CDR2: SNHLY, FYNNEI. This CDR3 has 13 residues. Trimming stripped 7 bases from V and 3 bases from J, with 12 bases between. CDR3 nucleotide sequence: TGTGCCAGCAACCTTGAGACGGACACTGAAGCTTTCTTT. Protein product: CASNLETDTEAFF.

This clonotype has a count of ten or more. The genes are TRBV7-2 and TRBJ1-3; D not resolved. Trimming removed 3 bases at V and 0 bases at J, with 9 bases between. Germline CDR1 and CDR2: SGHTA and FQGNSA. The CDR3 consists of 15 residues. The CDR3 nucleotides are TGTGCCAGCAGCTTGTATCAGTTCTCTGGAAACACCATATATTTT. This translates into CASSLYQFSGNTIYF.

The chain has TRBV18 and TRBJ1-5, with 8 bases that match TRBD1. The V segment lost 5 bases and the J segment 1 base; nucleotides outside the gene matches: 4. The CDR3 has 15 residues. Germline CDR1 reads KGHSH; CDR2 reads LQKENI. The CDR3 DNA is TGTGCCAGCTCATGGGACAGGTCAAGCAATCAGCCCCAGCATTTT. Its translation: CASSWDRSSNQPQHF. The full variable domain, rest sourced from reference TRBV18 and TRBJ1-5, is NAGVMQNPRHLVRRRGQEARLRCSPMKGHSHVYWYRQLPEEGLKFMVYLQKENIIDESGMPKERFSAEFPKEGPSILRIQQVVRGDSAAYFCASSWDRSSNQPQHFGDGTRLSIL.

This clonotype came up a few times. J is TRBJ1-1 and V is TRBV28; tentatively, D is TRBD1 (5 bases). V was cut by 6 bases and J by 11 bases, with 16 bases left in between. The CDR3 runs 12 residues. Germline V gene lookup returns CDR1 MDHEN and CDR2 SYDVKM. CDR3 DNA sequence: TGTGCCAGCAGCCGCCAGGGTCCCGACGCTTTCTTT. It encodes CASSRQGPDAFF.

This clonotype was seen a handful of times. The chain couples TRBV18 to TRBJ1-1; D not certain. V was clipped by 5 bases and J by 5 bases, with 12 bases between them. There are 13 residues in the CDR3. Germline CDR1 KGHSH, CDR2 LQKENI. DNA of the CDR3: TGTGCCAGCTCAGAGGGAGTGAGAACTGAAGCTTTCTTT. Its translation is CASSEGVRTEAFF. Full variable domain (missing parts from reference TRBV18 and TRBJ1-1): NAGVMQNPRHLVRRRGQEARLRCSPMKGHSHVYWYRQLPEEGLKFMVYLQKENIIDESGMPKERFSAEFPKEGPSILRIQQVVRGDSAAYFCASSEGVRTEAFFGQGTRLTVV.

This clonotype was seen only once. Sequence at one end of the junction differs from germline and may be a read error. The V and J genes are TRBV3-1 and TRBJ1-2; TRBD1 might be the D (5 bases). This CDR3 spans 13 amino acids. From germline, CDR1 is LGHDT and CDR2 YNNKEL (reference sequence). CDR3 DNA sequence: TGTGCCAACAGCCAAGGAGGAAGGGGTGGCTACACCTTC. This encodes CANSQGGRGGYTF.

In its sample, this clonotype was seen a few times. The chain has TRBV6-1 and TRBJ2-1, with D possibly being TRBD1 (7 bases). From germline, CDR1 is MNHNS and CDR2 SASEGT. The CDR3 spans 16 residues. V was pared by 8 bases and J by 10 bases, with 27 bases between. The CDR3 protein is CASQRGDGQARGEQFF. In DNA, the CDR3 is TGTGCCAGCCAGAGGGGAGATGGACAGGCCCGGGGGGAGCAGTTCTTC.

This clonotype appeared once. A read error may explain this, as a much larger clone is one base away. V and J are TRBV28 and TRBJ2-5; D is perhaps TRBD2 (7 bases). In germline, CDR1 is MDHEN, CDR2 SYDVKM. There are 15 residues in the CDR3. DNA for the CDR3: TGTGTCAGCAGTTCCGGAGGGGGAGGGCAAGAGACCCAGTACTTC. It encodes CVSSSGGGGQETQYF.

This chain joins TRBV20-1 and TRBJ2-1, with TRBD2 identical over 8 bases. Germline trimming cut 1 base from V and 0 bases from J; bases unmatched to any gene: 8. CDR1 and CDR2 from the germline V gene are DFQATT and SNEGSKA (reference sequence). There are 17 residues in the CDR3. For the CDR3, the DNA is TGCAGTGCTAGAGCCAATTACGGGAGGGGCTCCTACAATGAGCAGTTCTTC. This encodes CSARANYGRGSYNEQFF.

This clonotype appeared once. This sequence joins TRBV19 and TRBJ1-6; TRBD1 is a possible D gene (5 bases). The CDR3 sequence is 13 residues long. V shed 5 bases and J shed 8 bases, with 10 bases lying between them. Germline CDR1 reads LNHDA; CDR2 reads SQIVND (reference sequence). CDR3 nucleotides: TGTGCCAGTAGTGCCGGGGCGGATTCACCCCTCCACTTT. It specifies CASSAGADSPLHF.

This clonotype was observed many times. This rearrangement joins TRBV6-5 to TRBJ1-3, with unresolved D. The CDR3 has 13 residues. The germline V gene has CDR1 MNHEY and CDR2 SVGAGI. The V end was cut by 4 bases, the J end by 4 bases, with 8 bases between. CDR3 bases: TGTGCCAGCAGTTCCGGGTCAGGAAACACCATATATTTT. This translates into CASSSGSGNTIYF.

Only a few counts were recorded for this clonotype. The CDR3 DNA follows: TGCGCCAGCAGCCAAGAGGGGCAGGAGGATCAGCCCCAGCATTTT. It encodes CASSQEGQEDQPQHF. The chain employs TRBV4-1 and TRBJ1-5, with a possible D match to TRBD1 (5 bases). Germline CDR1 reads MGHRA; CDR2 reads YSYEKL. Trimming shortened V by 0 bases and J by 5 bases, and 11 bases separated the two germline ends. The CDR3 extends over 15 amino acids.

This clonotype was recorded a few times. The J gene is TRBJ1-5, the V gene TRBV27; 9 positions agree with TRBD1. Germline V lookup: CDR1 MNHEY, CDR2 SMNVEV (reference sequence). This CDR3 is built from 13 residues. The trim removed 6 bases at V and 6 bases at J, leaving 3 bases unmatched. The CDR3 DNA reads TGTGCCAGCAGACCGGGACAGGGTCAGCCCCAGCATTTT. It encodes CASRPGQGQPQHF.

The sample holds many counts of this clonotype. The chain joins TRBV5-1 to TRBJ2-3; a weak D match, TRBD1 (5 bases). CDR1 SGHRS and CDR2 YFSETQ come from the germline V gene. This CDR3 is 18 amino acids long. V was cut by 0 bases and J by 0 bases, with 17 bases left in between. The CDR3 is CASSLEGSGDTSTDTQYF. DNA of the CDR3: TGCGCCAGCAGCTTGGAGGGGTCGGGCGACACTAGCACAGATACGCAGTATTTT.

This clonotype was counted between two and nine times. The chain is built from TRBV7-9 and TRBJ1-1; the match to TRBD1 covers 8 bases. The CDR3 runs 15 residues. The ends lost 3 bases at V and 1 base at J; junction bases unmatched: 4. Per the germline V gene, CDR1 is SEHNR and CDR2 is FQNEAQ (reference sequence). This chain's CDR3 is CASSFRTGPNTEAFF. The CDR3 DNA reads as TGTGCCAGCAGCTTCAGGACAGGGCCGAACACTGAAGCTTTCTTT.

The chain combines TRBV4-3 with TRBJ2-4; 7 nucleotides match TRBD2. The CDR3 loop spans 13 amino acids. Germline V gives CDR1 LGHNA, CDR2 YSLEER. The ends lost 0 bases at V and 15 bases at J; junction bases unmatched: 8. The DNA for the CDR3 is TGCGCCAGCAGCCAAGACGGCGGGAGCCTTTTGTACTTC. Translating gives CASSQDGGSLLYF.

Regarding this clonotype: A much larger clone differs from this one at a single base, so this may be a read error. The chain carries TRBV6-1 and TRBJ2-5, with D hard to call. This CDR3 region has 16 residues. V shed 1 base and J shed 7 bases, with 19 bases lying between them. CDR1 is MNHNS and CDR2 is SASEGT in the germline V gene. In DNA, the CDR3 is TGTGCCAGCAGTGAAGTGCCCCCGTGGTCGGTGGGGACCCAGTACTTC. It specifies CASSEVPPWSVGTQYF.

V and J are TRBV2 and TRBJ2-5, with D possibly being TRBD2 (5 bases). In germline, CDR1 is SNHLY, CDR2 FYNNEI. Trimming cost V 4 bases and J 2 bases, with 11 bases left between them. This CDR3 is built from 14 residues. The CDR3 region has the DNA TGTGCCAGCAGTGCCGGACTGAAACAAGAGACCCAGTACTTC. It encodes CASSAGLKQETQYF.

There are a few counts of this clonotype. The chain uses TRBV20-1 and TRBJ2-3; maybe TRBD1 (5 bases). Germline V gene sequence: CDR1 DFQATT, CDR2 SNEGSKA (reference sequence). The CDR3 has 15 residues. With 1 base removed from V and 2 bases from J, the gap between germline ends came to 13 bases. CDR3 nucleotides: TGCAGTGCTAGAGTGGACGGTGGGGCCACAGATACGCAGTATTTT. Translation: CSARVDGGATDTQYF.

This chain links TRBV15 with TRBJ2-4; D may be TRBD2 (5 bases). V was cut by 5 bases and J by 8 bases, with 16 bases left in between. The germline V gene encodes CDR1 LNHNV and CDR2 YYDKDF (reference sequence). The length of the CDR3 is 14 residues. CDR3 loop: CATSGTQDGDIQYF. CDR3 sequence (DNA): TGTGCCACCAGCGGCACGCAGGACGGGGACATTCAGTACTTC.

The sample holds a few counts of this clonotype. This rearrangement joins TRBV5-5 to TRBJ1-1; 8 bases are a match to TRBD1. Losses at the gene ends were 4 bases for V and 10 bases for J; bases not matched to a gene: 12. The germline V gene encodes CDR1 SGHKS and CDR2 YYEKEE (reference sequence). The CDR3 extends over 14 amino acids. The CDR3 reads CASSERRTGLGAFF. As DNA, the CDR3 is TGTGCCAGCAGCGAAAGACGGACAGGGTTGGGAGCTTTCTTT. Filled out from reference TRBV5-5 and TRBJ1-1, the complete variable domain reads DAGVTQSPTHLIKTRGQQVTLRCSPISGHKSVSWYQQVLGQGPQFIFQYYEKEERGRGNFPDRFSARQFPNYSSELNVNALLLGDSALYLCASSERRTGLGAFFGQGTRLTVV.

The V and J genes are TRBV5-1 and TRBJ2-7; no reliable D call. The V gene lost 0 bases and the J gene lost 1 base, with 5 bases spanning the gap. The germline V gene encodes CDR1 SGHRS and CDR2 YFSETQ. The CDR3 runs to 13 residues. DNA for the CDR3: TGCGCCAGCAGCTTGGCTACTTCCTACGAGCAGTACTTC. The encoded protein is CASSLATSYEQYF.

The genes are TRBV6-1 and TRBJ2-7; TRBD1 might be the D (6 bases). V was cut by 6 bases and J by 0 bases, with 12 bases left in between. CDR1 is MNHNS, CDR2 SASEGT, per germline. The CDR3 totals 14 residues. CDR3 coding DNA: TGTGCCAGCAGAGAGAGGACAGACTCCTACGAGCAGTACTTC. Amino acids: CASRERTDSYEQYF.